The 5 T cell receptor beta chains listed next were all sequenced from one sample in a study of blood T cell repertoires in COVID-19. Profiling relied on immunoSEQ multiplex PCR, and the TCRdb table lists in-frame clones only, not all of them. The sample holds under 65,000 clones, 75% to 90% seen once. The sequenced sample was peripheral blood. The receptor set was obtained from a man aged 55 to 70 with acute or convalescent COVID-19.

The CDR3 nucleotides are TGTGCCAGCGGGACAGCGGGTGGCTACACCTTC. It yields the protein CASGTAGGYTF. The chain joins TRBV3-1 (or the pseudogene TRBV3-2) to TRBJ1-2; TRBD1 matches at 7 bases. Germline values: CDR1 LGHDT, CDR2 YNNKEL (reference sequence). The J segment lost 7 bases and the V segment lost 8 bases, leaving 4 bases of the junction unmatched. The CDR3 extends over 11 amino acids.

The chain couples TRBV7-8 to TRBJ2-1, with D possibly matching TRBD2 (5 bases). The CDR3 totals 15 residues. Germline CDR1 is SGHVS and CDR2 is FQNEAQ. Trimming pared 5 bases from V and 6 bases from J, leaving 17 bases between. The CDR3 sequence: CASSDGAVDRNEQFF. The CDR3 DNA sequence: TGTGCCAGCAGCGATGGAGCGGTCGATCGCAATGAGCAGTTCTTC.

This sequence joins TRBV4-2 and TRBJ2-2; TRBD1 matches 9 bases. The CDR3 loop spans 18 amino acids. CDR1 is LGHNA, CDR2 YNFKEQ, per germline. Trimming at V came to 4 bases and at J to 7 bases, leaving 16 bases not matched to a gene. The CDR3 nucleotides are TGTGCCAGCAGCCCACCAACGAGCCGGACAGGGGAGCGCGGGGAGCTGTTTTTT. It encodes CASSPPTSRTGERGELFF.

The CDR3 sequence is CASMAGPNQPQHF. The CDR3 DNA follows: TGTGCCAGCATGGCGGGGCCCAATCAGCCCCAGCATTTT. This chain links TRBV27 with TRBJ1-5; weak D call: TRBD1 (5 bases). Germline V gene sequence: CDR1 MNHEY, CDR2 SMNVEV (reference sequence). This CDR3 contains 13 residues. The V gene lost 7 bases and the J gene lost 3 bases, with 10 bases spanning the gap.

The rearrangement joins TRBV7-8 to TRBJ1-2, with TRBD1 as a possible D gene (5 bases). CDR1 is SGHVS, CDR2 FQNEAQ, per germline. Trimming removed 6 bases from V and 4 bases from J, with 15 bases in between. There are 14 residues in the CDR3. The CDR3 sequence is CASSTGGASYGYTF. CDR3 nucleotides: TGTGCCAGCAGTACGGGAGGGGCAAGCTATGGCTACACCTTC.